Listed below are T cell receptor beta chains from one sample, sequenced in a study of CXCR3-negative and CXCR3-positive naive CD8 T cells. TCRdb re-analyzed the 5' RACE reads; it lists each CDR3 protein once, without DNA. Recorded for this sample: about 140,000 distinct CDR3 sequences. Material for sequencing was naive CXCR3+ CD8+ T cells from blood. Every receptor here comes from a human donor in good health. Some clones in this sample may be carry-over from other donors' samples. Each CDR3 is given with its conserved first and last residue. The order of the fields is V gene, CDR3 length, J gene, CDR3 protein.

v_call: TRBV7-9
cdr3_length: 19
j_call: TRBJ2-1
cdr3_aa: CASSSTSGRAFYSYNEQFF

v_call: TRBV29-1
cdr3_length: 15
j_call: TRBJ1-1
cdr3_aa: CSDGAPRQLNTEAFF

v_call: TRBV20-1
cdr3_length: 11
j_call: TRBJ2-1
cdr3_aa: CSAPGYNEQFF

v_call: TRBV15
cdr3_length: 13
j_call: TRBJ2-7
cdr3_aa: CATSIEPPYEQYF

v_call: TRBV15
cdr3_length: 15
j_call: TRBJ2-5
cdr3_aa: CATKGSGLLLKTQYF

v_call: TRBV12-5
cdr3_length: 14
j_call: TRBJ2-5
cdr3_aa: CASGLGQGLETQYF

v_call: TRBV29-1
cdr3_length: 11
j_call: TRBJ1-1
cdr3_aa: CSIKEGTEAFF

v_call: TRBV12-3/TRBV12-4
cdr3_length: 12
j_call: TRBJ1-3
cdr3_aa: CASLYSGNTIYF

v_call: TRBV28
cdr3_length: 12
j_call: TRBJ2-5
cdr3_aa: CASSPAQETQYF

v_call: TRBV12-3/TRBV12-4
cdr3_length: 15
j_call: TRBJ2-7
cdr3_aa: CASGLGTIETYEQYF

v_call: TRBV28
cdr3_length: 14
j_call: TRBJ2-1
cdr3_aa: CASRTAGYHNEQFF

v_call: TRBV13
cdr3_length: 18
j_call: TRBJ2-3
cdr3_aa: CASSFSLSGRASTDTQYF

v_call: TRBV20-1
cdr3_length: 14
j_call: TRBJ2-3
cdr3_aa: CSAGLAGRTDTQYF

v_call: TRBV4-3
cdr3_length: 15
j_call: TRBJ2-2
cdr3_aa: CASSPRAGGAGELFF

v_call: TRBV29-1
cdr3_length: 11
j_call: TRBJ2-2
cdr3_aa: CSVLGGGELFF

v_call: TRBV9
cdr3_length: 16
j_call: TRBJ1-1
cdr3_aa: CASSVGSGTGNTEAFF

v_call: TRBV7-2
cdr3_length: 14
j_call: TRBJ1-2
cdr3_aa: CASSPRQGADGYTF

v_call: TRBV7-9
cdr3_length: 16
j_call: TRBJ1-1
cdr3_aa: CASSRQGPVMNTEAFF

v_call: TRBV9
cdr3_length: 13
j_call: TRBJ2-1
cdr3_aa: CASSAGVSNEQFF

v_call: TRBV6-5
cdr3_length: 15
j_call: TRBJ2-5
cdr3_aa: CASSYSGDGVETQYF

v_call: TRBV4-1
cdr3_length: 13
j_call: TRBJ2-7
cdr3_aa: CASSQVNSYEQYF

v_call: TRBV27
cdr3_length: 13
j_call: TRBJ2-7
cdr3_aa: CASRYRVTYEQYF

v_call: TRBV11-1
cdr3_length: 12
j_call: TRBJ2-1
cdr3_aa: CASSPGINEQFF

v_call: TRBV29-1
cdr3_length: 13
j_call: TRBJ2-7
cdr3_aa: CSVVGGPNYEQYF

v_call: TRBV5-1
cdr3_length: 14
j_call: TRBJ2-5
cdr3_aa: CASSSLGVGETQYF

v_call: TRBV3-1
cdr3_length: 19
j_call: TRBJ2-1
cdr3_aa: CASSQVVLAGDSSYNEQFF

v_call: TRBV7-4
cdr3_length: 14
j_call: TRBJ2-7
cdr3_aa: CASSFDPCFGEQYF

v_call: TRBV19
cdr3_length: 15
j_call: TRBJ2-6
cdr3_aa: CASRTPLSGANVLTF

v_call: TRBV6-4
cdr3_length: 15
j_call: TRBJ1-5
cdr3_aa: CASSETAGVNQPQHF

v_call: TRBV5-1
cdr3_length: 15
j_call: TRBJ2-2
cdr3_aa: CASSLLTENTGELFF

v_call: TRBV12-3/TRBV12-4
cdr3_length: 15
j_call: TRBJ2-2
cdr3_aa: CASSTRTVNTGELFF

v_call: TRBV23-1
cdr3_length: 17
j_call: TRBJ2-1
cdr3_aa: CASSQSLPGSSYNEQFF

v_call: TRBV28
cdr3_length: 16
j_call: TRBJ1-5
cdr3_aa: CASRQNVAEPNQPQHF

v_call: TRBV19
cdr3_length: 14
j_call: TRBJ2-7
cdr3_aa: CASSILGTAYEQYF

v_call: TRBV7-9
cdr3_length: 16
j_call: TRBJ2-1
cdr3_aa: CASSSPGTSFPNEQFF